This T cell receptor beta chain emerged from a study of cytomegalovirus exposure and HLA in healthy donors (dated by TCRdb to the late 2010s). Study-level background: An earlier analysis of roughly 500 of the donors reported about 250 Gb of sequence data and approximately 110 million unique TCR beta sequences from some 180 million T cells. An earlier analysis of roughly 600 of the donors used high-throughput TCR beta sequencing to judge whether each TCR beta V gene segment behaved as functional or pseudogenic. Of the 300 to 500 genotyped donors, roughly 76% were placed in the genetic ancestry cluster associated with self-reported Caucasian donors. A later analysis re-examined previously published TCR beta repertoires from about 700 donors and added high-resolution HLA genotyping to investigate patterns of TCR occurrence. The aim of the study was to test whether cataloging public T cell receptors could identify signatures of past pathogen exposure. All discovery cohort repertoires had been generated on a single sequencing platform. HLA typing included class I and class II loci at four-digit resolution. High-throughput TCR immunosequencing, statistical association of individual TCRs with disease status, and machine learning were combined to predict cytomegalovirus infection status. The later analysis used no new phenotypic data to find candidate immune exposures, relying instead on TCR beta sequences and their occurrence across donors. Along with the roughly 710-subject first cohort, a separate validation cohort of 120 different subjects was used. An early release covering roughly 600 HLA-typed donors comprised approximately 290 gigabases of sequencing data and tens of millions of unique TCR sequences. In a later genetic analysis, genome-wide SNP genotypes for about 55% of the roughly 700 donors were used, and that subset was treated as a discovery cohort. Among roughly 400 genotyped donors of the cohort, an average of about 220,000 unique TCR beta nucleotide sequences was sequenced per donor, of which about 18% were non-productive. Alongside the repertoire data, information on donor age, sex, ethnicity and CMV serostatus was compiled. About five DR-DQ haplotypes were treated as single units for association and clustering because of strong linkage in the cohort. The study profiled the T cell repertoires of some 610 subjects by immunosequencing and related them to cytomegalovirus serostatus. Typing coverage differed by locus: A, B, C, DRB1 and DQB1 were typed in roughly 620-640 donors, DQA1 in about 500, DPA1 in 600 to 610, and DPB1 in 450 to 490. What the study reported, not specific to this receptor: Broadly in line with IMGT annotations, most TCR beta V segments showed up in productive rearrangements about 87% or about 30% of the time in an earlier analysis of 450 to 600 of the donors. A later genetic analysis associated a missense DCLRE1C variant with V-gene and J-gene trimming of TCR beta chains, and an independent cohort replicated the association. A later analysis found that TCR association rates varied across HLA loci, with DRB1 alleles showing the most associated TCRs and HLA-C alleles the fewest. Cytomegalovirus status was reported to be diagnosed by the classifier with high specificity and sensitivity in both the original and validation cohorts. A later analysis found that most CMV-associated TCR beta chains appeared HLA-restricted, with HLA associations seemingly driven largely by CMV exposure. A few of the identified cytomegalovirus-associated TCR beta chains were confirmed in vitro to be specific for cytomegalovirus antigens. The only immune exposure information available for the cohort was CMV serostatus. Because some donors lacked HLA typing at each locus, the association tests relied only on the typed subset. While some public TCRs were present in many individuals, most TCR sequences turned up only very rarely across donors. The authors suggested that the approach could potentially be generalized to other disease states and immunological phenotypes. Strong co-occurrence of HLA alleles, especially DR and DQ, made assigning TCR associations to individual alleles difficult. Over 15 rarely observed V segments, including chromosome 9 orphons, were excluded from the earlier analysis of about 500 of the donors because counts were too low. Correlated functional status among segregating V segments might be attributable to linkage disequilibrium, but an unknown experimental factor could not be ruled out. Some IMGT-functional V segments, including TRBV6-2 and TRBV6-3, could not be told apart with the 87-base-pair reads, so those segments were excluded. Only TCR beta chains were sequenced in this cohort, and the absence of alpha or paired-chain data limited detectable features. At a false discovery rate of 0.05, a later analysis linked around 17,000 TCR beta sequences to specific HLA alleles. Presence/absence analyses assumed roughly uniform sequencing depth across donors, an assumption that may not hold. According to a later analysis, parvovirus B19, influenza, CMV and Epstein-Barr virus appeared linked to several top co-occurrence clusters. A later genetic analysis reported fewer N-insertions in productive TCRs among donors in an Asian-associated ancestry cluster than the 666-donor mean. In a later analysis, HLA-associated TCR beta chains showed more clonal expansion and lower generation probabilities than non-associated chains that were equally common. A group of highly shared sequence variants was considered likely to be a technical artifact of the sequencing pipeline. The study listed approximately 150 TCR beta chains as associated with cytomegalovirus. A further reported finding was that TCR beta sequences accurately predicted the HLA-A and HLA-B alleles for most subjects in the first cohort.

The library relied on the immunoSEQ multiplex PCR assay. A mixture of 60 forward primers for TCR Vbeta segments and 13 reverse primers for TCR Jbeta segments was used in the multiplex PCR. A multiplex PCR assay on genomic DNA amplified the CDR3 region of rearranged TCR beta genes. The amplified TCR beta libraries were sequenced on the Illumina HiSeq System as 87-base-pair reads. The original pipeline was this. A later analysis tallied 75 million to 85 million unique TCR beta chains across the 640 or so repertoires, and roughly 11 million of those chains were shared by two or more donors. A nearest-neighbor algorithm error-corrected the raw reads and collapsed the reads into unique sequences, merging closely related sequences to remove PCR and sequencing errors. To assign V, D and J gene segments, CDR3 sequences were aligned to IMGT reference sequences. For a sequence to be retained, at least a six-nucleotide match to both a V gene segment and a J gene segment was required. Rearrangements were called productive when the CDR3 lacked stop codons and stayed in frame with V and J; all others were non-productive. CDR3 was defined by IMGT convention, running from the second conserved V-encoded cysteine to the conserved J-encoded phenylalanine. The earlier analysis of more than 450 of the donors excluded sequences that lacked an unambiguous match to a single V gene segment. An earlier analysis of a few hundred of the donors classified V segments as functional when productive rearrangements were above 56.7% and as segregating when the standard deviation between donors was above 5%. A statistical classification framework was built for diagnosing cytomegalovirus status from the catalog of TCR beta chain sequences. A later analysis assigned V and J genes by comparing TCR nucleotide sequences with IMGT/GENE-DB human TR gene sequences. Using the TCRdist pipeline, a later analysis assigned CDR3 sequences along with most-parsimonious VDJ recombination scenarios. A later analysis defined each TCR beta chain by its CDR3 amino acid sequence plus V-gene family, and excluded reads lacking a unique V-gene family. As a way to deal with suspected cross-contamination and a sequencing artifact, a later analysis dropped more than 500 nucleotide sequences that were highly shared and had low generation probability. In a later analysis, a clonal expansion index for each public chain was calculated from normalized within-repertoire ranks of inferred template counts. Generation probabilities in a later analysis came from a VDJ recombination model fitted to out-of-frame rearrangements, and those results were checked against IGoR. In a later analysis, TCR-TCR, TCR-HLA and TCR-CMV co-occurrence was scored with hypergeometric tests, and a repertoire-size bias correction was applied to TCR pairs. False discovery rates were estimated in a later analysis by permuting HLA or CMV assignments 20 times. In a later analysis, co-occurring TCRs were grouped using DBSCAN, and TCRdist sequence similarity was added for clustering within HLA-allele-positive subsets. Repertoires with fewer than 30,000 or more than 120,000 public chains were left out of co-occurrence clustering, as were about 5 repertoires with anomalous nucleotide sharing. The table was pulled from immuneACCESS by TCRdb, which kept in-frame rearrangements only. Such tables lose some clones; where checked, under half of the loss comes from unresolved V genes, and the rest has no known cause. V and J calls and clone size are given by that table; D and trimming were obtained from the DNA. In this sample the table shows about 160,000 clones, about 85% of which occur a single time. 1% to 1.5% of the sample goes to the ten largest clones.

The cysteine opens and the phenylalanine closes a CDR3 of 16 amino acids. CDR3 DNA only is kept here, 48 bases in frame from base 1. Taken from the germline V gene, the CDR1 and CDR2 loops are SGHTS and YDEGEE. V ends up 5 bases short and J 2 bases short, with an unmatched junction base count of 8. The cohort was made up of under 800 healthy bone marrow donors. At the time of sampling, every cohort member was nominally healthy, though immune exposures that went unrecorded were likely present. The donor was CMV seropositive and was included in the group of 300 or so seropositive cohort members. Each donor provided a peripheral blood sample, and peripheral blood mononuclear cells were used for TCR beta sequencing. The Qiagen DNeasy Blood Extraction Kit was used to extract genomic DNA from the blood cell samples. This clone was detected only once. The antigen it recognizes is unknown. Base qualities are not provided; no much larger clone lies one nucleotide away.

Material for sequencing was PBMCs. The clonotype comes from a man aged 50-59 years in good health and CMV-seropositive. The sequence is built from TRBV5-8 and TRBJ1-5, and TRBD1 aligns with 9 junction nucleotides. The CDR3 region reads CASSQGQGSRNQPQHF. The sequence in DNA is TGTGCCAGCAGTCAGGGACAGGGCTCCCGCAATCAGCCCCAGCATTTT.